Each of the 19 T cell receptor beta chains below was sequenced from the same sample in a study of T cell responses to AZD1222 COVID-19 vaccine. Only in-frame clones appear in the TCRdb table, and some are missing; sequencing was by immunoSEQ multiplex PCR. The data hold fewer than 150,000 clones, with roughly 87% observed a single time. The material was peripheral blood, obtained on day 0 of AZD1222 vaccination. Receptor source: an adult in good health.

This chain connects TRBV19 to TRBJ2-2, with TRBD2 as a possible D gene (6 bases). Germline V lookup: CDR1 LNHDA, CDR2 SQIVND (reference sequence). The CDR3 length is 14 residues. The V gene lost 7 bases and the J gene lost 6 bases, with 15 bases spanning the gap. The CDR3 loop reads CASTTGARSGELFF. The CDR3 DNA sequence: TGTGCCAGTACTACGGGAGCAAGATCCGGGGAGCTGTTTTTT.

This clone was found once. The J gene is TRBJ2-1, the V gene TRBV7-9, with D uncertain. The CDR3 runs 13 residues. Trimming took 2 bases from V and 7 from J, leaving 9 bases between them. Germline V gene lookup returns CDR1 SEHNR and CDR2 FQNEAQ (reference sequence). CDR3 DNA sequence: TGTGCCAGCAGCTTATCTAGGGTGAATGAGCAGTTCTTC. Protein: CASSLSRVNEQFF.

This rearrangement joins TRBV10-1 to TRBJ2-7, with 11 bases fitting TRBD2. After removal of 6 bases from V and 0 bases from J, the junction contained 7 bases not matched to a gene. CDR1 and CDR2 (germline): WNHNN, SYGVQD (reference sequence). This CDR3 contains 16 residues. CDR3 nucleotide sequence: TGCGCCAGCAGCGGGACACTAGCGGGGGACTCCTACGAGCAGTACTTC. It is translated as CASSGTLAGDSYEQYF.

The chain combines TRBV28 with TRBJ1-5, with 9 bases that match TRBD1. Germline CDR1 is MDHEN and CDR2 is SYDVKM. Trimming took 2 bases from V and 0 from J; bases not matched to a gene: 2. CDR3 length: 16 amino acids. CDR3: CASSLRGQGSNQPQHF. CDR3 DNA sequence: TGTGCCAGCAGTTTAAGGGGACAGGGTAGCAATCAGCCCCAGCATTTT.

The J gene is TRBJ1-3, the V gene TRBV18; tentatively, D is TRBD1 (6 bases). The germline gives CDR1 KGHSH, CDR2 LQKENI. This CDR3 has 16 residues. V was shortened by 3 bases and J by 0 bases, with 12 bases between the two germline ends. The CDR3 region is CASSPQGHPSGNTIYF. The CDR3 DNA follows: TGTGCCAGCTCACCTCAGGGACACCCCTCTGGAAACACCATATATTTT. Full variable domain (rest looked up from reference TRBV18 and TRBJ1-3): NAGVMQNPRHLVRRRGQEARLRCSPMKGHSHVYWYRQLPEEGLKFMVYLQKENIIDESGMPKERFSAEFPKEGPSILRIQQVVRGDSAAYFCASSPQGHPSGNTIYFGEGSWLTVV.

The chain couples TRBV11-2 to TRBJ1-3; D call uncertain. The CDR3 length is 15 residues. V lost 0 bases to trimming and J lost 4 bases, with 10 bases between them. Germline CDR1 is SGHAT and CDR2 is FQNNGV. In nucleotides, the CDR3 is TGTGCCAGCAGCTTAGACTTGGCGGGCGGAAACACCATATATTTT. Amino acid sequence: CASSLDLAGGNTIYF.

For the CDR3, the DNA is TGTGCCAGCTCAGTCGCCAGTGGCAATCAGCCCCAGCATTTT. Amino acid sequence: CASSVASGNQPQHF. The chain uses TRBV2 and TRBJ1-5; D call uncertain. V was trimmed by 8 bases and J by 2 bases, leaving 13 bases between them. This CDR3 has 14 amino acids. The germline CDR1 and CDR2 sequences are SNHLY and FYNNEI.

This chain links TRBV6-1 with TRBJ1-5, with D perhaps TRBD1 (5 bases). The V end was cut by 3 bases, the J end by 7 bases, with 13 bases between. The CDR3 runs 14 residues. Germline V gene data show CDR1 as MNHNS and CDR2 as SASEGT. CDR3 nucleotide sequence: TGTGCCAGCAGTGACGCCAGTCAGGGACAGCCCCAGCATTTT. This encodes CASSDASQGQPQHF.

The rearrangement uses TRBV7-9 and TRBJ1-2, with D perhaps TRBD1 (5 bases). The CDR3 extends over 18 amino acids. Germline V gene sequence: CDR1 SEHNR, CDR2 FQNEAQ (reference sequence). V was pared by 4 bases and J by 0 bases, with 21 bases between. CDR3 residues: CASSSTLAGTITNYGYTF. The DNA for the CDR3 is TGTGCCAGCAGCTCGACCCTGGCAGGGACTATCACTAACTATGGCTACACCTTC.

The chain recombines TRBV6-6 with TRBJ1-6; maybe TRBD1 (5 bases). Germline CDR1 MNHNY, CDR2 SVGAGI (reference sequence). Trimming left V 8 bases short and J 7 bases short, with 18 bases between. The CDR3 covers 15 residues. The CDR3 DNA sequence: TGTGCCAGCCGTAATCCGGGGGAGGGGAATTCACCCCTCCACTTT. Its translation: CASRNPGEGNSPLHF.

The chain joins TRBV18 to TRBJ2-1; 9 bases map to TRBD2. Germline V gives CDR1 KGHSH, CDR2 LQKENI. This CDR3 has 19 amino acids. The junction had 18 bases not matched to a gene; V was cut back by 3 bases and J by 6 bases. Here the CDR3 DNA reads TGTGCCAGCTCACCCGCGCCCCTCTATGCGGGGGGGCTTCGCAATGAGCAGTTCTTC. Encoded protein: CASSPAPLYAGGLRNEQFF.

For the CDR3, the DNA is TGTGCCAGCAGCTTAGAAATGGGTTGGGGGACGCCCTACGAGCAGTACTTC. As protein: CASSLEMGWGTPYEQYF. The chain employs TRBV7-9 and TRBJ2-7, with D perhaps matching TRBD1 or TRBD2 (5 bases each). This CDR3 has 17 amino acids. CDR1 and CDR2 (germline): SEHNR, FQNEAQ (reference sequence). Trimming pared 1 base from V and 2 bases from J, leaving 18 bases between.

The chain joins TRBV7-8 to TRBJ2-7; 9 nucleotides agree with TRBD1. CDR3 length: 15 residues. The trim removed 1 base at V and 3 bases at J, leaving 4 bases unmatched. Germline CDR1 and CDR2: SGHVS and FQNEAQ. DNA of the CDR3: TGTGCCAGCAGCTTAGGAAAGGGACAGGGCTACGAGCAGTACTTC. Its protein is CASSLGKGQGYEQYF. The full variable domain, completed using reference TRBV7-8 and TRBJ2-7, is GAGVSQSPRYKVAKRGQDVALRCDPISGHVSLFWYQQALGQGPEFLTYFQNEAQLDKSGLPSDRFFAERPEGSVSTLKIQRTQQEDSAVYLCASSLGKGQGYEQYFGPGTRLTVT.

The chain uses TRBV12-5 and TRBJ2-3; D is possibly TRBD2 (6 bases). The CDR3 covers 17 residues. In germline, CDR1 is LGHNT, CDR2 FRNRAP. Trimming removed 6 bases from V and 3 bases from J, with 22 bases in between. CDR3: CASGLGGGRFRTDTQYF. In nucleotides, the CDR3 is TGTGCTAGTGGCCTAGGTGGGGGGAGGTTTCGAACAGATACGCAGTATTTT.

This chain uses TRBV10-3 with TRBJ1-3; D perhaps matches TRBD1 (5 bases). V lost 0 bases and J lost 1, with 7 bases in between. This CDR3 contains 15 residues. CDR1 is ENHRY, CDR2 SYGVKD, per germline. CDR3: CAISESGGSGNTIYF. The CDR3 region has the DNA TGTGCCATCAGTGAGTCGGGGGGGTCTGGAAACACCATATATTTT.

The V call is TRBV5-4, the J call TRBJ2-3; TRBD1 aligns across 7 bases. V gave up 4 bases and J gave up 1 base; unmatched junction bases: 6. The CDR3 spans 15 residues. Germline V lookup: CDR1 SGHNT, CDR2 YYREEE (reference sequence). Written as DNA, the CDR3 is TGTGCCAGCAGCCCCTACAGGGGAGGCACAGATACGCAGTATTTT. Translated: CASSPYRGGTDTQYF.

The rearrangement joins TRBV4-1 to TRBJ1-6, with 9 positions matching TRBD1. CDR1 is MGHRA and CDR2 is YSYEKL in the germline V gene. The ends lost 3 bases at V and 14 bases at J; junction bases unmatched: 5. This CDR3 has 13 residues. The CDR3 DNA follows: TGCGCCAGCAGCCAGGGACAGGGTTTGTCCCTCCACTTT. Its protein is CASSQGQGLSLHF.

The rearrangement joins TRBV30 to TRBJ1-1; no clear D gene. The CDR3 is 13 residues long. The V end lost 0 bases, the J end lost 5 bases, and 10 bases lay between the germline ends. Germline V gene lookup returns CDR1 GTSNPN and CDR2 SVGIG (reference sequence). The CDR3 loop reads CAWSVPARTEAFF. In DNA, the CDR3 is TGTGCCTGGAGTGTACCGGCACGGACTGAAGCTTTCTTT.

This clone appeared once. The chain recombines TRBV24-1 with TRBJ2-5; TRBD1 matches 7 bases. The CDR3 covers 15 residues. J lost 5 bases, V lost 5 bases, and 10 bases had no gene match. Per germline, CDR1 KGHDR and CDR2 SFDVKD. In DNA, the CDR3 is TGTGCCACCAGTGGGGATACAGGGGTGTCGGAGACCCAGTACTTC. Its protein is CATSGDTGVSETQYF.